This TCR beta chain stems from a study of OX40 agonist ivuxolimab in advanced cancers. Study details: Of mixed ages from about 20 to 85 and averaging about 60 years, the group was approximately 80% male. The study's findings and limits: Clonal expansion by week 6 occurred in CD4+ and CD8+ blood T cells (at 0.1 to 3.0 mg/kg).

Profiled with immunoSEQ multiplex PCR; TCRdb holds only in-frame clones, not every one. Found here are about 90,000 clones, roughly 85% of them singletons; the top ten hold less than 1.5%. This clone was counted a few times. Its target is unknown. This TCR came from an adult with an advanced solid tumor such as melanoma, head and neck, liver or kidney cancer. Here the sequenced sample was CD4+ or CD8+ T cells sorted from blood, taken in a trial of the OX40 agonist ivuxolimab.

The CDR3 DNA follows: TGTGCCAGCACCCCTCACGAGTACAATGAGCAGTTCTTC. This sequence encodes CASTPHEYNEQFF. This chain uses TRBV28 with TRBJ2-1, with D hard to call. Trimming took off 7 bases at V and 4 bases at J, with 11 bases between the two ends. This CDR3 is built from 13 residues. The germline V gene has CDR1 MDHEN and CDR2 SYDVKM.